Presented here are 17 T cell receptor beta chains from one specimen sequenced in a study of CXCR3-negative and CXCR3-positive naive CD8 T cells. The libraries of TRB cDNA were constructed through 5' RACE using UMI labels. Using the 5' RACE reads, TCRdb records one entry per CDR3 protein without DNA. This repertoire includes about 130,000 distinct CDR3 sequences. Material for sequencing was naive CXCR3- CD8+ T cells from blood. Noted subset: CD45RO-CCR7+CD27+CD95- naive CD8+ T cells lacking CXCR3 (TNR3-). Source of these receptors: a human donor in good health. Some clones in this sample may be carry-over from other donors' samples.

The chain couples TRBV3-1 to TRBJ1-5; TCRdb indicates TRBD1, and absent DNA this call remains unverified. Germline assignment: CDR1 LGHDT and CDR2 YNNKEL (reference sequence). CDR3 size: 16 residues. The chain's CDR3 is CASSPGQGDGNQPQHF.

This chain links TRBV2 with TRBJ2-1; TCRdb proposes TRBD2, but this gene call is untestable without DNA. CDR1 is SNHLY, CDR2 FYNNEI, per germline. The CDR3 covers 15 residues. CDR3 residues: CASSPGPTIYNEQFF.

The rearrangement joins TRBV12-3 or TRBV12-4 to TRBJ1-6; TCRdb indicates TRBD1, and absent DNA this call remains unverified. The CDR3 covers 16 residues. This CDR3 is CASSFSLGGYNSPLHF.

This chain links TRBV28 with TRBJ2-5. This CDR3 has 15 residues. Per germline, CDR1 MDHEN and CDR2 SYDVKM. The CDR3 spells CASSLSTVRIETQYF.

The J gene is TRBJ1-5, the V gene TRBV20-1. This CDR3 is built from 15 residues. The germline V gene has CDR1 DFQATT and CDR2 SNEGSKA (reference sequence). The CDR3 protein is CSAREASAGLEPQHF.

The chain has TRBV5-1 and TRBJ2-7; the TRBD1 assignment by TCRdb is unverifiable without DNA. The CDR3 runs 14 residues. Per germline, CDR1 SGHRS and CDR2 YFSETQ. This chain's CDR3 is CASSSGTGLGEQYF.

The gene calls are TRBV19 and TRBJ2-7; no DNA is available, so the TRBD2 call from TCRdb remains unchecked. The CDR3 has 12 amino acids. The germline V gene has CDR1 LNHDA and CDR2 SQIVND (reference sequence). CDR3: CASTNGAYEQYF.

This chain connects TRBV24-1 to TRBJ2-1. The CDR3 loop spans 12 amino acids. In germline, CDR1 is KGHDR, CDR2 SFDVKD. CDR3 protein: CATSDSPNEQFF.

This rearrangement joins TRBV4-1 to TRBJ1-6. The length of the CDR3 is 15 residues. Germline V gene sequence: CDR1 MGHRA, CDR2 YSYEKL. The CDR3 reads CASSQDLGGISPLHF.

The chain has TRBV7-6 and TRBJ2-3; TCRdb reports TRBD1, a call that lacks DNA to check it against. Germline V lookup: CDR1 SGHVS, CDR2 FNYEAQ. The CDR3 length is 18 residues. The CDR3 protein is CASSPNPEYRDRSDTQYF. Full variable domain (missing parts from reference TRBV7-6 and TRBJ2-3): GAGVSQSPRYKVTKRGQDVALRCDPISGHVSLYWYRQALGQGPEFLTYFNYEAQQDKSGLPNDRFSAERPEGSISTLTIQRTEQRDSAMYRCASSPNPEYRDRSDTQYFGPGTRLTVL.

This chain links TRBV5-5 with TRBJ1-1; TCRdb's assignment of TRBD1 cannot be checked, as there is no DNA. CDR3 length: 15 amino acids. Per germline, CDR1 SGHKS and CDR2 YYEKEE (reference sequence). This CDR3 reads CASDWTGRRITEAFF. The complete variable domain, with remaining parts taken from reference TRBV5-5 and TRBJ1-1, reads DAGVTQSPTHLIKTRGQQVTLRCSPISGHKSVSWYQQVLGQGPQFIFQYYEKEERGRGNFPDRFSARQFPNYSSELNVNALLLGDSALYLCASDWTGRRITEAFFGQGTRLTVV.

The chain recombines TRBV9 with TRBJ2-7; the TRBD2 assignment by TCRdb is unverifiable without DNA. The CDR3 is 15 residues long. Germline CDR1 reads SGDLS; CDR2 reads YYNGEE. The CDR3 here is CASSVRAETTYEQYF. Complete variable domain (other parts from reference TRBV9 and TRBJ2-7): DSGVTQTPKHLITATGQRVTLRCSPRSGDLSVYWYQQSLDQGLQFLIQYYNGEERAKGNILERFSAQQFPDLHSELNLSSLELGDSALYFCASSVRAETTYEQYFGPGTRLTVT.

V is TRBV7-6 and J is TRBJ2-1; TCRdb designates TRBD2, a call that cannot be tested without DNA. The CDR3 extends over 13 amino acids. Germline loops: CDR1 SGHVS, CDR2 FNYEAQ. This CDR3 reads CASSWRNSDEQFF.

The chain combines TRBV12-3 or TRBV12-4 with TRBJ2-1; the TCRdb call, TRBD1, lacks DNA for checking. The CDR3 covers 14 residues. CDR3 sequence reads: CASSLAWGHNEQFF.

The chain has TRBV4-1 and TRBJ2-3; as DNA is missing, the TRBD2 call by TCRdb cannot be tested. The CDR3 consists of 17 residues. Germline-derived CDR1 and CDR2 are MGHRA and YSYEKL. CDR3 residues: CASRRLAGALSTDTQYF.

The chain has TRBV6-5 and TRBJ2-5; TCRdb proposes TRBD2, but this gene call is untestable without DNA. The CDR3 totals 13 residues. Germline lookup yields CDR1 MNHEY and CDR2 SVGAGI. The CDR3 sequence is CASSYLAEETQYF.

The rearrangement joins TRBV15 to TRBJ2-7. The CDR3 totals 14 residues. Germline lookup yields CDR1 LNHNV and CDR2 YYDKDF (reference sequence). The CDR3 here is CATSRKPDGYEQYF.